The T cell receptor (beta chain) under discussion was sequenced for a study of early T cells in non-severe SARS-CoV-2 infection. Study background: The study sequenced bulk RNA from unsorted whole blood, with chains unpaired. Study-level findings and limits: Sequences matched to VDJdb favored anti-spike CD8 responses, while private and CD4 specificities were missed.

Unique molecular identifiers were affixed to single, distinct cDNA molecules. TCRdb re-called the 5' RACE reads with MiXCR, one entry per CDR3 protein. The sample yields about 70,000 distinct CDR3 sequences, 5% seen once. This clonotype has a count of ten or more. Antigen specificity is unknown. The CDR3 runs 13 residues. Germline V gene lookup returns CDR1 SQVTM and CDR2 ANQGSEA. V was pared by 5 bases and J by 5 bases, with 8 bases of the junction left unmatched. The sample in question was whole blood, obtained at baseline. The V gene is TRBV29-1, the J gene TRBJ1-2, with 7 bases matching TRBD1. This TCR came from an adult who was a healthcare worker with PCR-confirmed SARS-CoV-2 infection or an uninfected control (not recorded which). The CDR3 loop is CSVSFQGGYGYTF. The CDR3 DNA sequence: TGCAGCGTTTCGTTCCAGGGGGGATATGGCTACACCTTC. Looking up the rest from reference TRBV29-1 and TRBJ1-2 gives the full variable domain: SAVISQKPSRDICQRGTSLTIQCQVDSQVTMMFWYRQQPGQSLTLIATANQGSEATYESGFVIDKFPISRPNLTFSTLTVSNMSPEDSSIYLCSVSFQGGYGYTFGSGTRLTVV.